Listed here are 22 T cell receptor beta chains from one sample, sequenced in a study of glioma-infiltrating T cells. Amplification of TCR alpha and beta CDR3 regions from RNA used iRepertoire nested multiplex PCR. TCRdb recomputed calls from the multiplex PCR reads with MiXCR, one row per CDR3 protein. The data contain under 200,000 distinct CDR3 sequences, roughly 32% of them singletons. The sample was glioma tissue, nonneoplastic brain tissue, or PBMCs (not recorded which). The receptors here all came from a human donor with low-grade glioma or glioblastoma, undergoing nonglioma brain surgery, or in good health (not recorded which).

There are many counts of this clonotype. The chain couples TRBV7-9 to TRBJ2-3; TRBD2 matches at 8 bases. The CDR3 has 16 amino acids. V dropped 7 bases and J dropped 0; count of bases not matched to a gene: 9. Germline CDR1 is SEHNR and CDR2 is FQNEAQ (reference sequence). CDR3 in amino acids: CASTRSGTFSTDTQYF. The CDR3 DNA reads TGTGCCAGCACCCGTAGCGGGACCTTTAGCACAGATACGCAGTATTTT.

Many counts were recorded for this clonotype. The J gene is TRBJ1-6, the V gene TRBV6-4; D remains ambiguous. Germline CDR1 and CDR2: MRHNA and SNTAGT. The V and J ends lost 6 bases and 7 bases respectively, with 10 bases between them. The CDR3 is 13 amino acids. The chain's CDR3 is CASSREENSPLHF. For the CDR3, the DNA is TGTGCCAGCAGCCGGGAGGAGAATTCACCCCTCCACTTT.

Comments on this clonotype: A much larger clone sits a single nucleotide away, making a read error possible. The genes are TRBV12-5 and TRBJ2-5, with a weak D call TRBD1 (6 bases). The germline CDR1 and CDR2 sequences are LGHNT and FRNRAP. V lost 6 bases, J lost 0 bases, and 14 bases lay in between. CDR3 length: 15 residues. DNA of the CDR3: TGTGCTAGTGGCCTGGACAGTGGGTACCAAGAGACCCAGTACTTC. Amino acid sequence: CASGLDSGYQETQYF.

This clonotype appeared many times. This rearrangement joins TRBV7-9 to TRBJ2-1; D gene ambiguous. V lost 6 bases and J 0 bases, leaving 9 bases between the germline ends. Germline CDR1 reads SEHNR; CDR2 reads FQNEAQ (reference sequence). The CDR3 has 14 amino acids. The CDR3 coding sequence is TGTGCCAGCAGGCCCCTATCCTCCTACAATGAGCAGTTCTTC. Protein product: CASRPLSSYNEQFF.

About this clonotype: This may arise from a read error, as a much more abundant clone is one base away. The chain is built from TRBV18 and TRBJ2-5; TRBD2 might be the D (5 bases). Germline CDR1 KGHSH, CDR2 LQKENI. The length of the CDR3 is 10 residues. The V end was cut by 8 bases, the J end by 7 bases, with 8 bases between. CDR3 region: CASAGGTQYF. CDR3 bases: TGTGCCAGCGCTGGAGGGACCCAGTACTTC.

The table lists this clonotype with a few counts. The chain joins TRBV12-3 or TRBV12-4 to TRBJ2-3; the D is unclear. The CDR3 covers 13 residues. V was clipped by 4 bases and J by 5 bases, with 10 bases between them. CDR3 sequence: CASSYPPGDTQYF. The CDR3 coding sequence is TGTGCCAGCAGTTACCCCCCCGGAGATACGCAGTATTTT.

The chain recombines TRBV7-9 with TRBJ2-3, with D perhaps matching TRBD2 (6 bases). The CDR3 has 15 residues. The germline V and J ends were trimmed by 8 bases and 1 base, with 16 bases remaining between them. From germline, CDR1 is SEHNR and CDR2 FQNEAQ (reference sequence). CDR3 amino acids: CASLRAVAGTDTQYF. The DNA of the CDR3 is TGTGCCAGCCTCCGAGCAGTAGCGGGCACAGATACGCAGTATTTT. The full variable domain, with the rest looked up from reference TRBV7-9 and TRBJ2-3, is DTGVSQNPRHKITKRGQNVTFRCDPISEHNRLYWYRQTLGQGPEFLTYFQNEAQLEKSRLLSDRFSAERPKGSFSTLEIQRTEQGDSAMYLCASLRAVAGTDTQYFGPGTRLTVL.

This clonotype was picked up a small number of times. The chain employs TRBV12-5 and TRBJ2-2; D is possibly TRBD2 (7 bases). There are 18 residues in the CDR3. Per the germline V gene, CDR1 is LGHNT and CDR2 is FRNRAP. Deletions cut 0 bases from V and 0 bases from J, with 14 bases between. The CDR3 DNA reads as TGTGCTAGTGGTTTGGTATTGGGGGGGCAATCGAACACCGGGGAGCTGTTTTTT. Protein sequence: CASGLVLGGQSNTGELFF.

This clonotype was seen repeatedly, ten times or more. V usage is TRBV4-3 and J usage is TRBJ2-1; D possibly corresponds to TRBD2 (5 bases). Trimming took 5 bases from V and 10 from J, leaving 9 bases between them. Germline CDR1 and CDR2: LGHNA and YSLEER. The CDR3 length is 11 residues. The CDR3 region is CASSEGPEQFF. CDR3 coding DNA: TGCGCCAGCAGCGAGGGCCCGGAGCAGTTCTTC.

This clonotype was recorded many times. This rearrangement joins TRBV11-1 to TRBJ2-7; D uncertain. The CDR3 runs 13 residues. Germline V gene lookup returns CDR1 SGHAT and CDR2 FQDESV (reference sequence). Trimming cost V 3 bases and J 1 base, with 7 bases left between them. The CDR3 coding sequence is TGTGCCAGCAGCTTCTCCCCGTCCTACGAGCAGTACTTC. Protein sequence: CASSFSPSYEQYF.

Remarks on this clonotype: This sequence may be a read error, since a much larger clone differs from it by one base. The chain employs TRBV7-2 and TRBJ2-3, with a weak D call TRBD1 (6 bases). In germline, CDR1 is SGHTA, CDR2 FQGNSA. The CDR3 loop spans 15 amino acids. CDR3 sequence: CASSLGRGSADKQYF. The CDR3 DNA reads as TGTGCCAGCAGCTTAGGAAGGGGGTCGGCAGATAAGCAGTATTTT.

This clonotype was observed a few times. The chain links TRBV3-1 to TRBJ1-3, with D perhaps matching TRBD1 (6 bases). Trimming stripped 1 base from V and 4 bases from J, with 17 bases between. Germline V CDR1 and CDR2: LGHDT, YNNKEL (reference sequence). The CDR3 is 17 amino acids. CDR3 in amino acids: CASSQVGGARVGNTIYF. The CDR3 DNA is TGTGCCAGCAGCCAAGTCGGGGGGGCTCGCGTAGGAAACACCATATATTTT.

This clonotype was counted only a few times. The V call is TRBV29-1, the J call TRBJ2-7; possible D gene TRBD2, 5 bases. The germline gives CDR1 SQVTM, CDR2 ANQGSEA. The CDR3 covers 10 residues. V lost 5 bases to trimming and J lost 12 bases, with 14 bases between them. The CDR3 is CSVFEGAPYF. The CDR3 DNA is TGCAGCGTTTTTGAGGGCGCTCCGTACTTC.

This clonotype was seen repeatedly, ten times or more. The V call is TRBV20-1, the J call TRBJ2-7; a weak D match, TRBD1 (6 bases). The CDR3 contains 12 residues. V lost 4 bases and J 1 base, leaving 8 bases between the germline ends. Germline V gene sequence: CDR1 DFQATT, CDR2 SNEGSKA (reference sequence). The DNA for the CDR3 is TGCAGTGCTACCCAGGGGTCCTACGAGCAGTACTTC. Its translation is CSATQGSYEQYF.

This clonotype was seen at least ten times. The chain employs TRBV6-1 and TRBJ2-3; D remains unclear. The CDR3 totals 17 residues. CDR1 is MNHNS, CDR2 SASEGT, per germline. Trimming removed 2 bases from V and 3 bases from J, with 18 bases in between. The CDR3 loop reads CASSETYAGDTTDTQYF. As DNA, the CDR3 is TGTGCCAGCAGTGAAACATACGCAGGAGATACAACAGATACGCAGTATTTT.

This clonotype came up many times. The genes are TRBV12-3 or TRBV12-4 and TRBJ2-7; D gene uncertain. CDR3 size: 11 residues. Trimming took 3 bases from V and 6 from J, leaving 6 bases between them. This CDR3 reads CASSFRAEQYF. In nucleotides, the CDR3 is TGTGCCAGCAGTTTCCGGGCCGAGCAGTACTTC.

The rearrangement uses TRBV27 and TRBJ1-2; D unresolved. The CDR3 is 13 residues long. Per the germline V gene, CDR1 is MNHEY and CDR2 is SMNVEV (reference sequence). Trimming took off 7 bases at V and 5 bases at J, with 14 bases between the two ends. CDR3 sequence (DNA): TGTGCCAGCATTTCGGAGGGTGCTTATGGCTACACCTTC. It yields the protein CASISEGAYGYTF.

This clonotype was found many times. The chain uses TRBV10-3 and TRBJ2-7; D tentatively reads TRBD1 or TRBD2 (5 bases each). Germline assignment: CDR1 ENHRY and CDR2 SYGVKD. This CDR3 is 14 amino acids long. V gave up 0 bases and J gave up 5 bases, with 11 bases separating them. CDR3 nucleotide sequence: TGTGCCATCAGTGAGTCGAACGGGGCCCACGAGCAGTACTTC. This gives the protein CAISESNGAHEQYF.

This clonotype was recorded at least ten times. V and J are TRBV5-1 and TRBJ1-1; no reliable D call. V was clipped by 2 bases and J by 6 bases, with 5 bases between them. Germline values: CDR1 SGHRS, CDR2 YFSETQ. This CDR3 is 11 amino acids long. Here the CDR3 reads CASSFSPEAFF. CDR3 in DNA: TGCGCCAGCAGCTTTTCCCCTGAAGCTTTCTTT.

This clonotype was picked up many times. The chain has TRBV6-1 and TRBJ2-2; 12 bases align to TRBD2. CDR1 MNHNS and CDR2 SASEGT come from the germline V gene. The CDR3 runs 17 residues. The trim removed 6 bases at V and 5 bases at J, leaving 10 bases unmatched. CDR3 nucleotides: TGTGCCAGCAGATTCCGCCCCGGACTAGCGGGAACCGGGGAGCTGTTTTTT. This codes for CASRFRPGLAGTGELFF.

In its sample, this clonotype was seen many times. The chain carries TRBV12-3 or TRBV12-4 and TRBJ2-7, with D perhaps being TRBD1 or TRBD2 (5 bases each). V was clipped by 3 bases and J by 2 bases, with 8 bases between them. The CDR3 spans 13 residues. The CDR3 DNA follows: TGTGCCAGCAGTTTTGGGGGAACCTACGAGCAGTACTTC. This translates into CASSFGGTYEQYF.

Note on this clonotype: Just one base apart from a much larger clone, this may be a read error. The gene calls are TRBV10-2 and TRBJ1-2; 8 bases align to TRBD1. Germline CDR1 is WSHSY and CDR2 is SAAADI. This CDR3 region has 13 residues. CDR3 amino acids: CAVTDRASGGYTF. CDR3 sequence (DNA): TGTGCCGTGACGGACAGGGCTTCAGGTGGCTACACCTTC.